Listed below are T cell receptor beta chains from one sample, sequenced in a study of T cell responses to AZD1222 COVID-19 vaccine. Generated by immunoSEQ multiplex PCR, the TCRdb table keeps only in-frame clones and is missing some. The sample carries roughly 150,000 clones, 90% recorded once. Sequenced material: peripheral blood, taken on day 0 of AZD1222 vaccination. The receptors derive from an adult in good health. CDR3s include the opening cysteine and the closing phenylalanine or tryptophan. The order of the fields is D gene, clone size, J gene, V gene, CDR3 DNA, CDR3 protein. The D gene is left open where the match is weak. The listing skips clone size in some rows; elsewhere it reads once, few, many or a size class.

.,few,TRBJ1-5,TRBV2,TGTGCCAGCAATGATGGGCATAAGGATCAGCCCCAGCATTTT,CASNDGHKDQPQHF
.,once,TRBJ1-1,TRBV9,TGTGCCAGCAGCGTAGGTTCGGGGGCATGGAACACTGAAGCTTTCTTT,CASSVGSGAWNTEAFF
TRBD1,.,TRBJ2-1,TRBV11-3,TGTGCCAGCAGCTTACAGGGACAGGGGGTTCACAATGAGCAGTTCTTC,CASSLQGQGVHNEQFF
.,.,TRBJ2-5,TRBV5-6,TGTGCCAGCAGCGTGGGGTTCAGCGAGGGAGAGACCCAGTACTTC,CASSVGFSEGETQYF
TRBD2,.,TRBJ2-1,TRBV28,TGTGCCAGCAGTTTATTGACTAGCTCGGGAAACAATGAGCAGTTCTTC,CASSLLTSSGNNEQFF
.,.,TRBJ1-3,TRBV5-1,TGCGCCAGCAGCTTGGAGGCGGGGACCGACAATTATTTT,CASSLEAGTDNYF
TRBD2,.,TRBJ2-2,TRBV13,TGTGCCAGCAGCCCGGGACTAGCGGGAGGGATTATCGGGGAGCTGTTTTTT,CASSPGLAGGIIGELFF
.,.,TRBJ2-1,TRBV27,TGTGCCACCGGAGGGGCAGGGGAAGAGTTCTTC,CATGGAGEEFF
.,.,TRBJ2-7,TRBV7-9,TGTGCCAGCAGCTTGTGGGTTGTTGGGAACCTTCACGAGCAGTACTTC,CASSLWVVGNLHEQYF
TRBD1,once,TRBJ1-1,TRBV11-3,TGTGCCAGCAGTTCAGGGACAGGGGTGAACACTGAAGCTTTCTTT,CASSSGTGVNTEAFF
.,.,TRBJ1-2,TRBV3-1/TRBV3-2,TGTGCCAGCAGCCACCGACAAGCCTATGGCTACACCTTC,CASSHRQAYGYTF
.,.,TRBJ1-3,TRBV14,TGTGCCAGCAGCCAAGATTCCAGGGGTGGAAACACCATATATTTT,CASSQDSRGGNTIYF
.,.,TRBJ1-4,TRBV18,TGTGCCAGCTCCCTTGGGGGAGAAAAACTGTTTTTT,CASSLGGEKLFF
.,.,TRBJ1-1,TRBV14,TGTGCCAGCAGCCAAGGGATGAACACTGAAGCTTTCTTT,CASSQGMNTEAFF
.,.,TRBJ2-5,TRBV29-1,TGCAGCGTTGAAGATCCTTGGGACAACCAAGAGACCCAGTACTTC,CSVEDPWDNQETQYF
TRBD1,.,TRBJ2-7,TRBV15,TGTGCCACCGCCCGGGACAGCTCCTACGAGCAGTACTTC,CATARDSSYEQYF
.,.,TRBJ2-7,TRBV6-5,TGTGCCAGCAGTCCCGAGTCCCTACCCCCAGTCGAGCAGTACTTC,CASSPESLPPVEQYF
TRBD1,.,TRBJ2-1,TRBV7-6,TGTGCCAGCAGCTTAGGACCAGGGGGCGGGAATGAGCAGTTCTTC,CASSLGPGGGNEQFF
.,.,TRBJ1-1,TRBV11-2,TGTGCCAGCAGCCTTAACAGGGTTGAAGCTTTCTTT,CASSLNRVEAFF
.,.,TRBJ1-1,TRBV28,TGTGCCAGCAGTTTATTATCCACTGAAGCTTTCTTT,CASSLLSTEAFF
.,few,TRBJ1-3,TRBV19,TGTGCCAGTAGTTTAGGAGTACTATCTGGAAACACCATATATTTT,CASSLGVLSGNTIYF
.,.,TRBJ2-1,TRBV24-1,TGTGCCACCAGTGATCGTCTTCTAAACTCCTACAATGAGCAGTTCTTC,CATSDRLLNSYNEQFF
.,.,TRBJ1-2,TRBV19,TGTGCCAGTTCTGACAGTTATGGCTACACCTTC,CASSDSYGYTF
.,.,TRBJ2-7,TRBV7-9,TGTGCCAGCAGCTTAGGAGAGGTGTTCTCCTACGAGCAGTACTTC,CASSLGEVFSYEQYF
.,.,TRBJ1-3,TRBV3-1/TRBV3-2,TGTGCCAGCAGCCACAGGGACGGCAACTCTGGAAACACCATATATTTT,CASSHRDGNSGNTIYF
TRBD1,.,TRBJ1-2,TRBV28,TGTGCCAGCAGGGCGACAGGGGGGGCAGTTGGCTACACCTTC,CASRATGGAVGYTF
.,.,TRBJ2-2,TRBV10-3,TGTGCCATCAGTGAGTGGGTGCGGCGGAACACCGGGGAGCTGTTTTTT,CAISEWVRRNTGELFF
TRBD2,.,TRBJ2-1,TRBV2,TGTGCCAGCAGGGTTGCGGGAGGGTCCAATGAGCAGTTCTTC,CASRVAGGSNEQFF
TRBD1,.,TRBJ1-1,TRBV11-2,TGTGCCAGCAGTCGACAGGGGTACACTGAAGCTTTCTTT,CASSRQGYTEAFF
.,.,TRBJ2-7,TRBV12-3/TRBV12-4,TGTGCCAGCAGCTCAGACAGCTACGAGCAGTACTTC,CASSSDSYEQYF
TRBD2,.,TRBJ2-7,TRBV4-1,TGCGCCAGCAGCCAAGCCTCGGGACTAGCGGGAGTCGAGCAGTACTTC,CASSQASGLAGVEQYF
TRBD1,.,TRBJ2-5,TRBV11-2,TGTGCCAGCAGCTTAGGGCGGGGGAAGGACAGGGGGCACGAGACCCAGTACTTC,CASSLGRGKDRGHETQYF
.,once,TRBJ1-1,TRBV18,TGTGCCAGCTCTCCCGACAGGATAAACACTGAAGCTTTCTTT,CASSPDRINTEAFF
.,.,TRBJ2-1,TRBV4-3,TGCGCCAGCAGCCCCCAACCTTCAGGGAATGAGCAGTTCTTC,CASSPQPSGNEQFF
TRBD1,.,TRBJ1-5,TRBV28,TGTGCCAGCAGCCTATTGGACAGGGGGCTTAGTCAGCCCCAGCATTTT,CASSLLDRGLSQPQHF
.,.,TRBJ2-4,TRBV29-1,TGCAGCGTTGAAACCCATGCGTTCAAAAACATTCAGTACTTC,CSVETHAFKNIQYF
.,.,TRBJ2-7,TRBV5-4,TGTGCCAGCAGCTTGGGTTCTAGCAGCTCCTACGAGCAGTACTTC,CASSLGSSSSYEQYF
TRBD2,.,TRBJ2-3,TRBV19,TGTGCCAGTAGTCTAGCGGGGCCCACAGATACGCAGTATTTT,CASSLAGPTDTQYF
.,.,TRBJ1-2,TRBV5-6,TGTGCCAGCAGCTTCGGAAGTCGGGGCTACACCTTC,CASSFGSRGYTF
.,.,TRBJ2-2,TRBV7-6,TGTGCCAGCAGCCCGCGGGATGTCGCCGGGGAGCTGTTTTTT,CASSPRDVAGELFF
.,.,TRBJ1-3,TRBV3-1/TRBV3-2,TGTGCCAGCAGCCATGGTGATGGGGGGCTTGGAAACACCATATATTTT,CASSHGDGGLGNTIYF